This T cell receptor (beta chain) derives from a study of T cells in Graves' hyperthyroidism and ophthalmopathy. The CDR3 regions of TCR beta were amplified from RNA transcripts. HTBI primers were used for first-round RT-PCR of the TCR CDR3. TCRdb re-called the multiplex PCR reads with MiXCR, one entry per CDR3 protein. Of hundreds of thousands of distinct CDR3 sequences in the sample, 14% were seen once. Each diagnosis drew on symptoms, thyroxine, TRAb, thyroid ultrasound and orbital computed tomography findings. The origin of this receptor is a woman between 18 and 30 years old with Graves' hyperthyroidism. The sequenced material came from blood.

CDR3 loop: CSAREDWGHYGYTF. CDR3 in DNA: TGCAGTGCTAGAGAAGATTGGGGGCACTATGGCTACACCTTC. The chain links TRBV20-1 to TRBJ1-2, with TRBD1 as a possible D gene (6 bases). The CDR3 contains 14 residues. V was shortened by 0 bases and J by 3 bases, with 11 bases between the two germline ends. Germline CDR1 DFQATT, CDR2 SNEGSKA (reference sequence).